The present T cell receptor beta chain was sequenced within a study of blood T cell repertoires in COVID-19. Turning to the study itself: From T cells, B-cell-depleted T cells, or PBMCs came the material, which was cDNA or gDNA.

Original data processing: Amplification of reference gene primers was used by the study to estimate nucleated cell counts. The protocol was immunoSEQ multiplex PCR, while the TCRdb copy is restricted to in-frame clones and leaves out a portion. V and J calls and clone size are copied from that table; D and trimming were computed from the DNA. The sample includes 200,000 to 250,000 clones, about four fifths of them seen just once. The CDR3 sequence is 15 residues long. Germline CDR1 is SGDLS and CDR2 is YYNGEE. The germline V and J ends were trimmed by 3 bases and 0 bases, with 10 bases remaining between them. Only a few counts were recorded for this clone.

The chain combines TRBV9 with TRBJ2-1, with D maybe TRBD1 (5 bases). The receptor comes from a woman in her 30s who had recovered from COVID-19. The sequencing input was peripheral blood. The DNA for the CDR3 is TGTGCCAGCAGCGCGGACATCCTCTCCTACAATGAGCAGTTCTTC. Residues: CASSADILSYNEQFF.